Below, 31 T cell receptor beta chains from the same sample are listed, as sequenced in a study of T cell responses to AZD1222 COVID-19 vaccine. Sequenced by immunoSEQ multiplex PCR; TCRdb stores in-frame clones only, minus some. The sample has about 90,000 clones; approximately 88% are singletons. The material was peripheral blood, obtained on day 0 of AZD1222 vaccination. These receptors originate from an adult in good health.

The chain joins TRBV19 to TRBJ1-5, with D unclear. The CDR3 has 15 residues. V lost 6 bases and J lost 5, with 17 bases in between. The V gene's germline CDR1 is LNHDA and CDR2 SQIVND (reference sequence). CDR3 in DNA: TGTGCCAGTAGGAGGATAGGGTATCGGGATCAGCCCCAGCATTTT. Protein sequence: CASRRIGYRDQPQHF.

This clone has only one observation. The chain links TRBV5-8 to TRBJ2-3, with D possibly TRBD2 on 5 matching bases. Germline assignment: CDR1 SGHTS and CDR2 YDEGEE. The ends were cut back, 0 bases at V and 2 bases at J, with 22 bases in the middle. The CDR3 has 19 amino acids. The chain's CDR3 is CASSLGLVGRRPFTDTQYF. The CDR3 DNA follows: TGTGCCAGCAGCTTGGGTCTTGTAGGTCGGAGGCCTTTCACAGATACGCAGTATTTT.

This CDR3 is CSAYFNEQFF. The DNA for the CDR3 is TGCAGTGCCTACTTCAATGAGCAGTTCTTC. V gene TRBV20-1 combines with J gene TRBJ2-1; D gene uncertain. CDR1 and CDR2 from the germline V gene are DFQATT and SNEGSKA (reference sequence). The CDR3 runs to 10 residues. V shed 6 bases and J shed 6 bases, with 6 bases lying between them.

The rearrangement links TRBV2 to TRBJ1-2; D not certain. The CDR3 is made up of 14 amino acids. Trimming took 0 bases from V and 8 from J, leaving 13 bases between them. From germline, CDR1 is SNHLY and CDR2 FYNNEI. CDR3 coding DNA: TGTGCCAGCAGTGAAGCGCGGGCAGGCGGGGGCTACACCTTC. It yields the protein CASSEARAGGGYTF.

J is TRBJ2-1 and V is TRBV9; D may be TRBD1 or TRBD2 (5 bases each). CDR1 is SGDLS, CDR2 YYNGEE, per germline. This CDR3 comprises 15 residues. V lost 4 bases and J lost 5, with 16 bases in between. The CDR3 region is CASSPTRDLNNEQFF. CDR3 nucleotides: TGTGCCAGCAGCCCCACCCGGGACCTCAACAATGAGCAGTTCTTC.

The J gene is TRBJ1-1, the V gene TRBV6-5; no clear D gene. CDR1 is MNHEY, CDR2 SVGAGI, per germline. The length of the CDR3 is 12 residues. Trimming pared 0 bases from V and 11 bases from J, leaving 10 bases between. CDR3 DNA sequence: TGTGCCAGCAGTTACTCAGGGAATGAGGCTTTCTTT. Its protein product is CASSYSGNEAFF.

The rearrangement links TRBV2 to TRBJ1-2; TRBD1 might be the D (5 bases). Germline V gene lookup returns CDR1 SNHLY and CDR2 FYNNEI. The V end lost 4 bases, the J end lost 4 bases, and 13 bases lay between the germline ends. CDR3 length: 14 amino acids. The CDR3 DNA follows: TGTGCCAGCAGTGTCCTTACAGGTTCCTATGGCTACACCTTC. Protein product: CASSVLTGSYGYTF.

This chain uses TRBV27 with TRBJ1-1, with D possibly matching TRBD1 (5 bases). Trimming pared 0 bases from V and 0 bases from J, leaving 8 bases between. The CDR3 runs to 15 residues. Germline lookup yields CDR1 MNHEY and CDR2 SMNVEV (reference sequence). The CDR3 loop is CASSLSRQMNTEAFF. CDR3 bases: TGTGCCAGCAGTTTATCCCGACAGATGAACACTGAAGCTTTCTTT.

The chain combines TRBV7-8 with TRBJ1-5; perhaps TRBD1 as D (6 bases). The germline CDR1 and CDR2 sequences are SGHVS and FQNEAQ. The CDR3 has 17 amino acids. V dropped 0 bases and J dropped 3 bases, with 15 bases sitting between them. This chain's CDR3 is CASSLAGARVYNQPQHF. The CDR3 coding sequence is TGTGCCAGCAGCTTAGCGGGGGCTAGAGTATACAATCAGCCCCAGCATTTT.

The chain uses TRBV6-1 and TRBJ2-7, with unresolved D. V lost 2 bases and J lost 3, with 8 bases in between. CDR3 length equals 13 residues. Germline-derived CDR1 and CDR2 are MNHNS and SASEGT. The CDR3 coding sequence is TGTGCCAGCAGTGAACTCTCGTTCTACGAGCAGTACTTC. Its protein product is CASSELSFYEQYF.

The CDR3 region is CASSYVGASTEAFF. The CDR3 region has the DNA TGTGCCAGCAGTTACGTAGGGGCCAGCACTGAAGCTTTCTTT. The chain joins TRBV6-5 to TRBJ1-1; a weak D match, TRBD1 (5 bases). CDR3 size: 14 residues. Germline V gene lookup returns CDR1 MNHEY and CDR2 SVGAGI. V lost 2 bases to trimming and J lost 4 bases, with 11 bases between them.

The rearrangement joins TRBV12-5 to TRBJ1-2; D gene uncertain. Germline values: CDR1 LGHNT, CDR2 FRNRAP. The V gene lost 1 base and the J gene lost 6 bases, with 6 bases spanning the gap. The CDR3 covers 12 residues. DNA of the CDR3: TGTGCTAGTGGTTTGGAGTCCCATGGCTACACCTTC. The encoded protein is CASGLESHGYTF.

This chain uses TRBV3-1 (or the pseudogene TRBV3-2) with TRBJ1-6, with 7 bases identical to TRBD1. Germline CDR1 reads LGHDT; CDR2 reads YNNKEL (reference sequence). The CDR3 is made up of 14 amino acids. Trimming took 6 bases from V and 9 from J; bases not matched to a gene: 8. The CDR3 loop is CASRPDRDGSPLHF. CDR3 sequence (DNA): TGTGCCAGCAGACCAGACAGGGATGGTTCACCCCTCCACTTT.

In the case of this clone: A much larger clone is a single base away; this may be a read error. V usage is TRBV9 and J usage is TRBJ1-6; 10 nucleotides line up with TRBD1. The CDR3 is 15 residues long. Germline-derived CDR1 and CDR2 are SGDLS and YYNGEE. CDR3 protein: CAGSAGDRGNSPLHF. In nucleotides, the CDR3 is TGTGCCGGCAGCGCTGGGGACAGGGGTAATTCACCCCTCCACTTT.

Worth noting for this clone: Possible read error: a much larger clone is one base away. The chain joins TRBV3-1 (or the pseudogene TRBV3-2) to TRBJ1-3; no firm D call. Germline V gives CDR1 LGHDT, CDR2 YNNKEL (reference sequence). CDR3 length: 11 amino acids. The V end was cut by 5 bases, the J end by 2 bases, with 1 base between. The CDR3 DNA follows: TGTGCCAGCAGCACTGGAAACACCATATATTTT. Residues: CASSTGNTIYF.

The chain recombines TRBV9 with TRBJ2-3; the D gene is possibly TRBD2 (6 bases). The CDR3 runs 14 residues. The germline V and J ends were trimmed by 7 bases and 2 bases, with 14 bases remaining between them. Germline CDR1 and CDR2: SGDLS and YYNGEE. The CDR3: CASGGRSPTDTQYF. The CDR3 coding sequence is TGTGCCAGCGGGGGGAGGTCCCCCACAGATACGCAGTATTTT.

V is TRBV10-3 and J is TRBJ1-2; no reliable D call. The CDR3 has 14 amino acids. The germline gives CDR1 ENHRY, CDR2 SYGVKD. Deletions cut 7 bases from V and 6 bases from J, with 18 bases between. The CDR3 spells CAIKKGGIGDGYTF. The CDR3 region has the DNA TGTGCCATCAAAAAAGGAGGGATCGGGGATGGCTACACCTTC.

The chain links TRBV10-3 to TRBJ2-2; D uncertain. CDR1 is ENHRY, CDR2 SYGVKD, per germline. This CDR3 is built from 18 residues. V was shortened by 2 bases and J by 0 bases, with 16 bases between the two germline ends. The CDR3 bases are TGTGCCATCAGTGAGCGAAGGGTAATAATAACGAACACCGGGGAGCTGTTTTTT. This translates into CAISERRVIITNTGELFF.

The CDR3 DNA reads as TGTGCCAGCAGCTTAGACGGGCCAGGGATAGCTTTCTTT. It is translated as CASSLDGPGIAFF. The genes are TRBV11-1 and TRBJ1-1, with D perhaps TRBD1 (5 bases). The CDR3 is 13 residues long. Germline loops: CDR1 SGHAT, CDR2 FQDESV (reference sequence). Trimming shortened V by 1 base and J by 10 bases, and 13 bases separated the two germline ends.

V usage is TRBV4-1 and J usage is TRBJ2-2; 8 bases are shared with TRBD2. Per the germline V gene, CDR1 is MGHRA and CDR2 is YSYEKL. The trim removed 3 bases at V and 5 bases at J, leaving 2 bases unmatched. The CDR3 is made up of 14 amino acids. The CDR3 spells CASSHAGGTGELFF. CDR3 coding DNA: TGCGCCAGCAGCCATGCGGGAGGAACCGGGGAGCTGTTTTTT.

The rearrangement uses TRBV28 and TRBJ1-5; TRBD1 might be the D (5 bases). The CDR3 has 13 residues. CDR1 is MDHEN and CDR2 is SYDVKM in the germline V gene. V was clipped by 6 bases and J by 4 bases, with 10 bases between them. CDR3 nucleotides: TGTGCCAGCAGGATTTGGGGGAATCAGCCCCAGCATTTT. This encodes CASRIWGNQPQHF.

The chain uses TRBV7-9 and TRBJ2-1; TRBD2 aligns across 8 bases. Germline trimming cut 4 bases from V and 0 bases from J; bases unmatched to any gene: 8. The length of the CDR3 is 17 residues. Germline CDR1 is SEHNR and CDR2 is FQNEAQ (reference sequence). The CDR3 protein is CASSSPPGTSSYNEQFF. The CDR3 region has the DNA TGTGCCAGCAGCTCGCCTCCGGGGACTAGCTCCTACAATGAGCAGTTCTTC.

This rearrangement joins TRBV14 to TRBJ2-6, with TRBD2 as a possible D gene (5 bases). V was pared by 0 bases and J by 4 bases, with 10 bases between. The CDR3 extends over 16 amino acids. Germline V gene data show CDR1 as SGHDN and CDR2 as FVKESK. Written as DNA, the CDR3 is TGTGCCAGCAGCCAAGAGTTAACGGGAGGGGCCAACGTCCTGACTTTC. Its translation: CASSQELTGGANVLTF.

The genes are TRBV20-1 and TRBJ2-1, with no clear D. The germline CDR1 and CDR2 sequences are DFQATT and SNEGSKA (reference sequence). The CDR3 covers 11 residues. The V and J ends lost 0 bases and 10 bases respectively, with 7 bases between them. The CDR3 region is CSAREVLEQFF. The CDR3 bases are TGCAGTGCTAGAGAGGTACTAGAGCAGTTCTTC.

This clone was seen only a few times. V usage is TRBV9 and J usage is TRBJ2-3; D is unclear. Germline values: CDR1 SGDLS, CDR2 YYNGEE. Deletions cut 4 bases from V and 5 bases from J, with 17 bases between. The CDR3 length is 15 residues. CDR3 region: CASSPSGLAGDTQYF. Here the CDR3 DNA reads TGTGCCAGCAGCCCTTCGGGTCTTGCCGGAGATACGCAGTATTTT.

The chain employs TRBV28 and TRBJ2-2; 9 bases line up with TRBD1. Germline V CDR1 and CDR2: MDHEN, SYDVKM. The junction had 7 bases not matched to a gene; V was cut back by 6 bases and J by 2 bases. The CDR3 loop spans 16 amino acids. The CDR3 reads CASSPYRGPNTGELFF. The DNA for the CDR3 is TGTGCCAGCAGCCCATACAGGGGGCCAAACACCGGGGAGCTGTTTTTT. Together with reference TRBV28 and TRBJ2-2, the CDR3 gives the full variable domain: DVKVTQSSRYLVKRTGEKVFLECVQDMDHENMFWYRQDPGLGLRLIYFSYDVKMKEKGDIPEGYSVSREKKERFSLILESASTNQTSMYLCASSPYRGPNTGELFFGEGSRLTVL.

This chain uses TRBV13 with TRBJ1-6, with D perhaps matching TRBD1 (5 bases). The germline CDR1 and CDR2 sequences are PRHDT and FYEKMQ (reference sequence). The CDR3 is made up of 14 amino acids. V was cut by 1 base and J by 8 bases, with 9 bases left in between. Here the CDR3 reads CASSLERGDSPLHF. DNA of the CDR3: TGTGCCAGCAGCTTAGAACGGGGGGATTCACCCCTCCACTTT. Based on the CDR3 plus reference TRBV13 and TRBJ1-6, the full variable domain is AAGVIQSPRHLIKEKRETATLKCYPIPRHDTVYWYQQGPGQDPQFLISFYEKMQSDKGSIPDRFSAQQFSDYHSELNMSSLELGDSALYFCASSLERGDSPLHFGNGTRLTVT.

This chain uses TRBV6-5 with TRBJ1-1; the D gene is possibly TRBD1 (5 bases). V shed 6 bases and J shed 6 bases, with 14 bases lying between them. Germline CDR1 reads MNHEY; CDR2 reads SVGAGI. The CDR3 loop spans 13 amino acids. CDR3 sequence: CASRKPGIPEAFF. CDR3 coding DNA: TGTGCCAGCAGAAAACCAGGGATCCCTGAAGCTTTCTTT.

In this sample, this clone turned up once. The chain links TRBV6-1 to TRBJ1-4; D remains ambiguous. V lost 1 base to trimming and J lost 8 bases, with 14 bases between them. Looked up from germline, CDR1 is MNHNS and CDR2 is SASEGT. The CDR3 is 15 residues long. CDR3 loop: CASSEVGDRREKLFF. CDR3 coding DNA: TGTGCCAGCAGTGAAGTGGGAGACCGGAGGGAAAAACTGTTTTTT.

This clone was counted a single time. The chain joins TRBV18 to TRBJ2-2; 9 positions match TRBD1. Germline-derived CDR1 and CDR2 are KGHSH and LQKENI. The ends lost 4 bases at V and 4 bases at J; junction bases unmatched: 7. This CDR3 has 16 amino acids. CDR3 region: CASSRRDRAGTGELFF. The CDR3 bases are TGTGCCAGCTCACGACGGGACAGGGCCGGCACCGGGGAGCTGTTTTTT.

V is TRBV18 and J is TRBJ1-1; 8 bases are a match to TRBD1. Germline CDR1 is KGHSH and CDR2 is LQKENI. The CDR3 runs 15 residues. Losses at the gene ends were 2 bases for V and 4 bases for J; bases not matched to a gene: 6. The CDR3 sequence is CASSPSGTGGTEAFF. CDR3 nucleotides: TGTGCCAGCTCACCATCCGGGACAGGTGGCACTGAAGCTTTCTTT. The whole variable domain, remainder taken from reference TRBV18 and TRBJ1-1, is NAGVMQNPRHLVRRRGQEARLRCSPMKGHSHVYWYRQLPEEGLKFMVYLQKENIIDESGMPKERFSAEFPKEGPSILRIQQVVRGDSAAYFCASSPSGTGGTEAFFGQGTRLTVV.